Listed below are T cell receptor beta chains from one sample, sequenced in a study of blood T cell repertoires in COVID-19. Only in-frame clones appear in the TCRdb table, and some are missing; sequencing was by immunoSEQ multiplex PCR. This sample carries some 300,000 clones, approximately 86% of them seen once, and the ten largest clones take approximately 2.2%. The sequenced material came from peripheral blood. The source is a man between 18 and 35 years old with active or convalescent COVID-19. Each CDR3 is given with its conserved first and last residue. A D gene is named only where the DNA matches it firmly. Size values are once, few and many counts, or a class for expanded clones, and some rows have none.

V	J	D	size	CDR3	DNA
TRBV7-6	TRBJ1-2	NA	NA	CASSSGEGYGYTF	TGTGCCAGCAGCTCCGGAGAAGGTTATGGCTACACCTTC
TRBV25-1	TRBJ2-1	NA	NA	CASSEGRGYEQFF	TGTGCCAGCAGTGAAGGCAGGGGTTATGAGCAGTTCTTC
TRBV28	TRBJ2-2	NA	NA	CASSLSPRGTGELFF	TGTGCCAGCAGTTTATCCCCAAGGGGGACCGGGGAGCTGTTTTTT
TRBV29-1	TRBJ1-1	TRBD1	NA	CSAGAGTGVSEAFF	TGCAGCGCTGGGGCCGGGACAGGGGTATCTGAAGCTTTCTTT
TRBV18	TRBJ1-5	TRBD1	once	CASSLTGTGVGGNQPQHF	TGTGCCAGCTCACTTACCGGGACAGGGGTAGGAGGCAATCAGCCCCAGCATTTT
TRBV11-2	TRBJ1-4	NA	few	CASSLTTDTAGKLFF	TGTGCCAGCAGCTTAACAACCGACACTGCGGGAAAACTGTTTTTT
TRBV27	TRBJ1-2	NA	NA	CASSLSAGLNYGYTF	TGTGCCAGCAGTTTGTCGGCGGGGTTGAACTATGGCTACACCTTC
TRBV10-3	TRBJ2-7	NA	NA	CAISQTGTADYEQYF	TGTGCCATCAGCCAAACCGGGACTGCGGACTACGAGCAGTACTTC
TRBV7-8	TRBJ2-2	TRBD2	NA	CASNSLTGTSAGELFF	TGTGCCAGCAACTCCCTGACCGGGACTAGTGCCGGGGAGCTGTTTTTT
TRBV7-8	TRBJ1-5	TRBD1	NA	CASSINRGNQPQHF	TGTGCCAGCAGCATAAACAGGGGGAATCAGCCCCAGCATTTT
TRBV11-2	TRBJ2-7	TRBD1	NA	CASSLAGTAYEQYF	TGTGCCAGCAGCTTAGCCGGGACAGCCTACGAGCAGTACTTC
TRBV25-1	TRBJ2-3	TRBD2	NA	CASSETSGTDTQYF	TGTGCCAGCAGTGAGACTAGCGGGACAGATACGCAGTATTTT
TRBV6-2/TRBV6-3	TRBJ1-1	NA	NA	CASSLQGFDTEAFF	TGTGCCAGCAGTCTACAGGGATTTGACACTGAAGCTTTCTTT
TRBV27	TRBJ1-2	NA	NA	CASSLFREGYGYTF	TGTGCCAGCAGTTTATTCAGGGAAGGTTATGGCTACACCTTC
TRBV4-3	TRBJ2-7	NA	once	CASSRGPTYEQYF	TGCGCCAGCAGCCGGGGGCCAACCTACGAGCAGTACTTC
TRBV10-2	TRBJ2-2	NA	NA	CASSETPGTGELFF	TGCGCCAGCAGTGAGACCCCGGGCACCGGGGAGCTGTTTTTT
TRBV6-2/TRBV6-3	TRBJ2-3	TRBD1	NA	CASSYPRTGGGIPDTQYF	TGTGCCAGCAGTTACCCGAGGACAGGGGGCGGTATCCCAGATACGCAGTATTTT
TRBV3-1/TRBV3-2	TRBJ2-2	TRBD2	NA	CASSLGLAANTGELFF	TGTGCCAGCAGCCTCGGACTAGCGGCCAACACCGGGGAGCTGTTTTTT
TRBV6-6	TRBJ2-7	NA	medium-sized	CASTKWAGMDSYEQYF	TGTGCCAGCACTAAGTGGGCGGGGATGGACTCCTACGAGCAGTACTTC
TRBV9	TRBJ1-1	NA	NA	CASSVKGVGARAEAFF	TGTGCCAGCAGCGTTAAAGGAGTCGGCGCGAGGGCTGAAGCTTTCTTT
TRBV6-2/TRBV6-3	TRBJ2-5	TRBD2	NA	CASSYTPGTSVRETQYF	TGTGCCAGCAGTTATACCCCCGGGACTAGCGTACGAGAGACCCAGTACTTC
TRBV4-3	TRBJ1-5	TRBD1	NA	CASSQDRGIHNQPQHF	TGCGCCAGCAGCCAAGACAGGGGGATTCACAATCAGCCCCAGCATTTT